This TCR beta chain was sequenced during a study of blood T cell repertoires in COVID-19. Germline CDR1 is SGHRS and CDR2 is YFSETQ. The CDR3 extends over 11 amino acids. V gave up 5 bases and J gave up 10 bases, with 7 bases separating them. Clones were sequenced by immunoSEQ multiplex PCR, and TCRdb holds only the in-frame ones, with some missing. The sample shows just over 650,000 clones, about nine tenths of them seen only once. Sample: peripheral blood. The clonotype originates from a woman younger than 35 with acute or convalescent COVID-19. The chain links TRBV5-1 to TRBJ1-6, with D uncertain. The CDR3 is CASSHLSPLHF. CDR3 in DNA: TGCGCCAGCAGTCATCTATCACCCCTCCACTTT. The entire variable domain, with the rest obtained from reference TRBV5-1 and TRBJ1-6, is as follows: KAGVTQTPRYLIKTRGQQVTLSCSPISGHRSVSWYQQTPGQGLQFLFEYFSETQRNKGNFPGRFSGRQFSNSRSEMNVSTLELGDSALYLCASSHLSPLHFGNGTRLTVT.